The 15 T cell receptor beta chains in this list originate from one sample, sequenced in a study of blood T cell repertoires in COVID-19. TCRdb's copy holds only in-frame clones and misses some; the assay was immunoSEQ multiplex PCR. Of 300,000 to 350,000 clones in the sample, 70% to 90% were seen once. Material: PBMCs or T cells enriched from blood (not recorded which). These receptors were obtained from a man aged 25-45 years who had recovered from COVID-19.

The chain is built from TRBV19 and TRBJ1-2; 7 nucleotides agree with TRBD1. This CDR3 spans 14 amino acids. Germline CDR1 and CDR2: LNHDA and SQIVND (reference sequence). V shed 3 bases, J shed 4 bases, and the junction held 5 bases outside the gene matches. The CDR3 region is CASSIKGAGYGYTF. The CDR3 coding sequence is TGTGCCAGTAGTATCAAGGGGGCGGGCTATGGCTACACCTTC.

As concerns this clone: Mismatch with germline at one junction end may stem from a read error. The rearrangement joins TRBV20-1 to TRBJ1-6, with TRBD1 as a possible D gene (6 bases). In germline, CDR1 is DFQATT, CDR2 SNEGSKA (reference sequence). This CDR3 has 8 amino acids. As DNA, the CDR3 is TGCAGTGCTGGGCGGACAGTTTTT. Translating gives CSAGRTVF.

V and J are TRBV24-1 and TRBJ1-2; D ambiguous. This CDR3 is 13 amino acids long. Germline V gene sequence: CDR1 KGHDR, CDR2 SFDVKD. V lost 3 bases and J lost 5, with 9 bases in between. This CDR3 reads CATSDGGLYGYTF. As DNA, the CDR3 is TGTGCCACCAGTGATGGAGGGTTGTATGGCTACACCTTC.

V usage is TRBV5-5 and J usage is TRBJ1-3; TRBD1 matches 8 bases. The CDR3 is made up of 17 amino acids. The germline gives CDR1 SGHKS, CDR2 YYEKEE (reference sequence). The V segment lost 3 bases and the J segment 0 bases; nucleotides outside the gene matches: 8. The DNA for the CDR3 is TGTGCCAGCAGCTCCCGGATGACAGGGGTCTCTGGAAACACCATATATTTT. Translated, it gives CASSSRMTGVSGNTIYF. Full variable domain (rest looked up from reference TRBV5-5 and TRBJ1-3): DAGVTQSPTHLIKTRGQQVTLRCSPISGHKSVSWYQQVLGQGPQFIFQYYEKEERGRGNFPDRFSARQFPNYSSELNVNALLLGDSALYLCASSSRMTGVSGNTIYFGEGSWLTVV.

This chain links TRBV3-1 (or the pseudogene TRBV3-2) with TRBJ1-2; the D gene is possibly TRBD1 (6 bases). The CDR3 contains 14 residues. In germline, CDR1 is LGHDT, CDR2 YNNKEL (reference sequence). The V and J ends lost 0 bases and 7 bases respectively, with 12 bases between them. CDR3 nucleotide sequence: TGTGCCAGCAGCCAAGAGGTAGGGGGAAGTGGCTACACCTTC. Its translation is CASSQEVGGSGYTF.

V and J are TRBV30 and TRBJ1-2, with D possibly being TRBD1 (5 bases). The V gene lost 0 bases and the J gene lost 2 bases, with 16 bases spanning the gap. The CDR3 spans 16 residues. Germline V gives CDR1 GTSNPN, CDR2 SVGIG (reference sequence). CDR3 sequence (DNA): TGTGCCTGGAGTGTAATTGAAGGACATCCAAACTATGGCTACACCTTC. Its translation is CAWSVIEGHPNYGYTF.

The chain joins TRBV18 to TRBJ1-6; D may be TRBD1 (5 bases). CDR3 length: 14 residues. The V gene lost 3 bases and the J gene lost 7 bases, with 10 bases spanning the gap. Germline CDR1 KGHSH, CDR2 LQKENI. CDR3 sequence reads: CASSPARENSPLHF. CDR3 coding DNA: TGTGCCAGCTCACCGGCCAGGGAAAATTCACCCCTCCACTTT.

The chain recombines TRBV19 with TRBJ2-7; maybe TRBD1 (6 bases). Per germline, CDR1 LNHDA and CDR2 SQIVND (reference sequence). There are 15 residues in the CDR3. V was clipped by 1 base and J by 5 bases, with 15 bases between them. CDR3 DNA: TGTGCCAGTAGTATAGCGACGACAGGATCACACGAGCAGTACTTC. As protein: CASSIATTGSHEQYF.

In its sample, this clone was seen once. The rearrangement links TRBV7-9 to TRBJ1-5, with TRBD1 as a possible D gene (5 bases). Trimming cost V 5 bases and J 0 bases, with 8 bases left between them. The length of the CDR3 is 14 residues. Germline values: CDR1 SEHNR, CDR2 FQNEAQ (reference sequence). This CDR3 reads CASSPGHSNQPQHF. CDR3 bases: TGTGCCAGCAGCCCCGGACATAGCAATCAGCCCCAGCATTTT. Complete variable domain (other parts from reference TRBV7-9 and TRBJ1-5): DTGVSQNPRHKITKRGQNVTFRCDPISEHNRLYWYRQTLGQGPEFLTYFQNEAQLEKSRLLSDRFSAERPKGSFSTLEIQRTEQGDSAMYLCASSPGHSNQPQHFGDGTRLSIL.

This clone was picked up a small number of times. The chain combines TRBV5-6 with TRBJ1-2; a weak D match, TRBD1 (5 bases). Trimming shortened V by 0 bases and J by 9 bases, and 15 bases separated the two germline ends. The CDR3 spans 14 residues. Per germline, CDR1 SGHDT and CDR2 YYEEEE. CDR3 region: CASSLGGAARRYTF. CDR3 bases: TGTGCCAGCAGCTTGGGGGGCGCCGCCCGACGCTACACCTTC.

This rearrangement joins TRBV30 to TRBJ2-2, with 8 bases aligning to TRBD1. The assigned J gene may be wrong: the sequence end matches TRBJ1-4 better. CDR3 length: 16 residues. Looked up from germline, CDR1 is GTSNPN and CDR2 is SVGIG (reference sequence). CDR3 sequence reads: CAWSPLGGRGREKLFF. CDR3 bases: TGTGCCTGGAGTCCCCTGGGGGGCAGGGGGCGGGAAAAACTGTTTTTT.

The DNA for the CDR3 is TGTGCCAGCACCGAGGGACAGGGGGCTTATGGCTACACCTTC. Translated, it gives CASTEGQGAYGYTF. This rearrangement joins TRBV6-5 to TRBJ1-2; 12 nucleotides agree with TRBD1. Looked up from germline, CDR1 is MNHEY and CDR2 is SVGAGI. V lost 7 bases, J lost 5 bases, and 5 bases stayed unmatched. The CDR3 extends over 14 amino acids.

V gene TRBV19 combines with J gene TRBJ1-2, with D possibly TRBD1 on 6 matching bases. The CDR3 is 13 amino acids. In germline, CDR1 is LNHDA, CDR2 SQIVND (reference sequence). Trimming left V 6 bases short and J 2 bases short, with 10 bases between. The CDR3 coding sequence is TGTGCCAGTAGCCGGGACATCAACTATGGCTACACCTTC. Translation: CASSRDINYGYTF.

V is TRBV5-4 and J is TRBJ1-4; D gene unclear. CDR1 and CDR2 from the germline V gene are SGHNT and YYREEE (reference sequence). The germline V and J ends were trimmed by 3 bases and 5 bases, with 5 bases remaining between them. The length of the CDR3 is 12 residues. The CDR3 DNA follows: TGTGCCAGCAGCTACGAGAATGAAAAACTGTTTTTT. This codes for CASSYENEKLFF.

The chain links TRBV4-3 to TRBJ1-3; D not certain. The CDR3 is 18 residues long. The V gene's germline CDR1 is LGHNA and CDR2 YSLEER. V lost 1 base and J lost 0, with 16 bases in between. Here the CDR3 DNA reads TGCGCCAGCAGCCAAGGGGTGGAGGGATCTAGCTCTGGAAACACCATATATTTT. Its protein product is CASSQGVEGSSSGNTIYF.